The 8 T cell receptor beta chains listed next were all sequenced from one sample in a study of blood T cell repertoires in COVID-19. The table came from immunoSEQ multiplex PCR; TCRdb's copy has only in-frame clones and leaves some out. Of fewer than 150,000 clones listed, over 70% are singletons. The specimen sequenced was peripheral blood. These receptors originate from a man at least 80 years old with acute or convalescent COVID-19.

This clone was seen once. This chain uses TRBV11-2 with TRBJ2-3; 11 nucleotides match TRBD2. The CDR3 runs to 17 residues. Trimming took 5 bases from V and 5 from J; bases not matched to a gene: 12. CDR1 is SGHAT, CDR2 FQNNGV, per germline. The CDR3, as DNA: TGTGCCAGCAGCCCAGGGTTGACGCTAGCGGGGGGAGATACGCAGTATTTT. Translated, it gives CASSPGLTLAGGDTQYF.

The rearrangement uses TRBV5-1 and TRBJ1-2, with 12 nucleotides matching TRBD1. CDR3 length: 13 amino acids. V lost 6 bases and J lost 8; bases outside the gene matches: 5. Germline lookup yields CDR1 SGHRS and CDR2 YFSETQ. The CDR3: CASTGTGGEGYTF. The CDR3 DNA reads TGCGCCAGCACCGGGACAGGGGGCGAGGGCTACACCTTC.

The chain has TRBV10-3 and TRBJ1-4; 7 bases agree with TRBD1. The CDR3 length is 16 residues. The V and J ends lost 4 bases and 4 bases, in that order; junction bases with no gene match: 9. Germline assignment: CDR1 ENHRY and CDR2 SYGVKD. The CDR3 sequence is CAISAVGTAINEKLFF. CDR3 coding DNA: TGTGCCATCAGTGCCGTCGGGACAGCGATTAATGAAAAACTGTTTTTT.

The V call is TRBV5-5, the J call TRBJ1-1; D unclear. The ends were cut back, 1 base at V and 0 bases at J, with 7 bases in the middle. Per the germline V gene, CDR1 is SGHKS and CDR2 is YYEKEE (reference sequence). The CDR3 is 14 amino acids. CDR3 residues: CASSLQQLNTEAFF. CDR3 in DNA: TGTGCCAGCAGCTTGCAACAGCTGAACACTGAAGCTTTCTTT.

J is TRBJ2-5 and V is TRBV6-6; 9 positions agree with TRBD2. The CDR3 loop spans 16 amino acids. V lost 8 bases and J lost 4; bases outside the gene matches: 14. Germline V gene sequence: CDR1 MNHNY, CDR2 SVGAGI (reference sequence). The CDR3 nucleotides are TGTGCCAGCGGACATCCCGGCGGGGGGGAAATAGAGACCCAGTACTTC. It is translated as CASGHPGGGEIETQYF.

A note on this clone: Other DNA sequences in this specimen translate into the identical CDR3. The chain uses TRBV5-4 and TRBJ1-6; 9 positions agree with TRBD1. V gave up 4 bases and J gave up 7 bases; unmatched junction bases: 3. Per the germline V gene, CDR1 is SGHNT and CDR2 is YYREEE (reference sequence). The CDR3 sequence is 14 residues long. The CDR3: CASSPGQGNSPLHF. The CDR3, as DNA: TGTGCCAGCAGCCCTGGACAGGGGAATTCACCCCTCCACTTT.

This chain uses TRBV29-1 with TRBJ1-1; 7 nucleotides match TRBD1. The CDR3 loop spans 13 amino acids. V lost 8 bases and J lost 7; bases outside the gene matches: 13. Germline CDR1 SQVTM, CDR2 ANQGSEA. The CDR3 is CSSTGDRLHEAFF. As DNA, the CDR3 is TGCAGCTCAACCGGGGACAGACTCCATGAAGCTTTCTTT.

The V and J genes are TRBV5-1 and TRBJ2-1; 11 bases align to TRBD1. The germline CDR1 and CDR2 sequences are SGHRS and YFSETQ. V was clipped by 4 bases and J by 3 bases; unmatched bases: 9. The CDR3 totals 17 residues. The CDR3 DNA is TGCGCCAGCAGCGTAGCTATAGGGACAGGGGGCTACAATGAGCAGTTCTTC. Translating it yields CASSVAIGTGGYNEQFF.